Listed below are T cell receptor beta chains from one sample, sequenced in a study of blood T cell repertoires in COVID-19. Libraries were prepared by immunoSEQ multiplex PCR; TCRdb keeps only in-frame clonotypes and omits some of them. Among 200,000 to 250,000 clones listed, about 90% were seen once. Material: peripheral blood. These receptors all come from a young woman who had recovered from COVID-19. Each CDR3 is given without its conserved first and last residue. The order of the fields is V gene, CDR3 protein.

>TRBV4-3
ASSQLAGGSYEQY
>TRBV6-2/TRBV6-3
ASSLPGDQPQH
>TRBV5-4
ASSLVAAEGHEQY
>TRBV7-2
ASSPWEAGTEAF
>TRBV2
ASSGDNEAF
>TRBV5-5
ASSSYWTGYSNQPQH
>TRBV25-1
ASSDTTSRNYNEQF
>TRBV6-5
ASSYGEATEAF
>TRBV2
ASRADSNTGELF
>TRBV4-1
ASSQDSPGNYGYT
>TRBV27
ASRPLWEKSGELF
>TRBV25-1
ASTEQSETQY
>TRBV12-3/TRBV12-4
ASASGYETQY
>TRBV7-9
ASSFSEGDTEAF
>TRBV5-1
ASSFSGGGRNSPLH
>TRBV4-1
ASSQVPGSSGNTIY
>TRBV3-1/TRBV3-2
ASSHSGIPQTQY
>TRBV6-5
ASLYRGLGNQPQH
>TRBV5-1
ASSLVLAQSSGANVLT
>TRBV27
ASRDTHTGWGTEAF
>TRBV10-3
AISEVSLGNTIY
>TRBV11-3
ARNPGQGDEKLF
>TRBV7-9
ASSLARQFSEQY
>TRBV7-2
ASSLAGQATYEQY
>TRBV7-2
ASSLLFRTGNTEAF
>TRBV6-2/TRBV6-3
ASSYIRPGGAGEQY